These T cell receptor beta chains were read from a single sample in a study of spatial heterogeneity in lung cancer. TCRdb redid the calling of the 5' RACE reads with MiXCR, one entry per CDR3 protein. Among about 120,000 distinct CDR3 sequences, 9.5% to 15% were seen once, and the ten largest hold about 15%. Sequencing was performed on PBMCs, taken at follow-up. All receptors derive from a male donor with early-stage non-small cell lung cancer. Both conserved end residues are part of each CDR3. The order of the fields is D gene, V gene, clone size, J gene, CDR3 protein, CDR3 DNA. D genes are given only for firm matches. Size values are once, few and many counts, or a class for expanded clones, and some rows have none.

D gene: TRBD1
V gene: TRBV28
clone size: -
J gene: TRBJ1-3
CDR3 protein: CASSPGTGRLTIYF
CDR3 DNA: TGTGCCAGCAGTCCCGGGACAGGCAGACTCACCATATATTTT

D gene: TRBD2
V gene: TRBV10-3
clone size: many
J gene: TRBJ2-3
CDR3 protein: CAIRAGGRTDTQYF
CDR3 DNA: TGTGCCATCAGAGCGGGGGGACGCACAGATACGCAGTATTTT

D gene: -
V gene: TRBV20-1
clone size: few
J gene: TRBJ1-2
CDR3 protein: CSALVRNYGYTF
CDR3 DNA: TGCAGTGCTTTAGTCAGAAACTATGGCTACACCTTC

D gene: -
V gene: TRBV27
clone size: many
J gene: TRBJ1-2
CDR3 protein: CASSQTTGGYGYTF
CDR3 DNA: TGTGCCAGCAGTCAGACGACAGGTGGCTATGGCTACACCTTC

D gene: -
V gene: TRBV6-5
clone size: few
J gene: TRBJ1-2
CDR3 protein: CASSYEGGAFPSYGYTF
CDR3 DNA: TGTGCCAGCAGTTACGAGGGGGGAGCTTTTCCTTCCTATGGCTACACCTTC

D gene: TRBD1
V gene: TRBV4-1
clone size: few
J gene: TRBJ1-5
CDR3 protein: CASSQPGQGRQPQHF
CDR3 DNA: TGCGCCAGCAGCCAACCGGGACAGGGCCGTCAGCCCCAGCATTTT

D gene: -
V gene: TRBV21-1
clone size: few
J gene: TRBJ1-5
CDR3 protein: CASSISETQHF
CDR3 DNA: TGTGCCAGCAGCATTTCCGAAACCCAGCATTTT

D gene: -
V gene: TRBV15
clone size: -
J gene: TRBJ2-7
CDR3 protein: CATSRDSSVSYEQYF
CDR3 DNA: TGTGCCACCAGCAGAGATTCCTCCGTATCCTACGAGCAGTACTTC

D gene: TRBD1
V gene: TRBV4-1
clone size: many
J gene: TRBJ2-7
CDR3 protein: CASSQVPGQSYEQYF
CDR3 DNA: TGCGCCAGCAGCCAAGTACCGGGACAGAGCTACGAGCAGTACTTC

D gene: -
V gene: TRBV11-1
clone size: -
J gene: TRBJ1-1
CDR3 protein: CASSLVRDTEAFF
CDR3 DNA: TGTGCCAGCAGCTTAGTCCGGGACACTGAAGCTTTCTTT

D gene: -
V gene: TRBV20-1
clone size: few
J gene: TRBJ2-4
CDR3 protein: CSARWTTTDGIQYF
CDR3 DNA: TGCAGTGCTAGGTGGACTACGACTGACGGCATTCAGTACTTC

D gene: TRBD1
V gene: TRBV11-2
clone size: few
J gene: TRBJ2-5
CDR3 protein: CASSKDLDRSQETQYF
CDR3 DNA: TGTGCCAGCAGCAAGGACTTGGACAGGTCCCAAGAGACCCAGTACTTC

D gene: -
V gene: TRBV6-2/TRBV6-3
clone size: few
J gene: TRBJ1-4
CDR3 protein: CASRGTGNEKLFF
CDR3 DNA: TGTGCCAGCAGGGGAACCGGGAATGAAAAACTGTTTTTT

D gene: -
V gene: TRBV18
clone size: many
J gene: TRBJ1-1
CDR3 protein: CASSPPLTSEAFF
CDR3 DNA: TGTGCCAGCTCACCACCGCTTACGAGTGAAGCTTTCTTT

D gene: -
V gene: TRBV27
clone size: many
J gene: TRBJ2-7
CDR3 protein: CASSRMGGAEQYF
CDR3 DNA: TGTGCCAGCAGCCGGATGGGGGGGGCCGAGCAGTACTTC

D gene: -
V gene: TRBV11-2
clone size: -
J gene: TRBJ2-1
CDR3 protein: CASSPLSRGPETYNEQFF
CDR3 DNA: TGTGCCAGCAGCCCCCTTAGTCGGGGGCCGGAGACCTACAATGAGCAGTTCTTC

D gene: TRBD1
V gene: TRBV25-1
clone size: -
J gene: TRBJ2-2
CDR3 protein: CASSARQGSNTGELFF
CDR3 DNA: TGTGCCAGCAGTGCGAGACAGGGGTCGAACACCGGGGAGCTGTTTTTT

D gene: -
V gene: TRBV6-5
clone size: many
J gene: TRBJ1-2
CDR3 protein: CAARAGSHGYTF
CDR3 DNA: TGTGCCGCCCGAGCAGGGAGCCATGGCTACACCTTC

D gene: -
V gene: TRBV5-1
clone size: few
J gene: TRBJ2-3
CDR3 protein: CASSWSGTDTQYF
CDR3 DNA: TGCGCCAGCAGCTGGTCAGGGACAGATACGCAGTATTTT

D gene: TRBD1
V gene: TRBV20-1
clone size: few
J gene: TRBJ2-7
CDR3 protein: CSAPSGRGHNEQYF
CDR3 DNA: TGCAGTGCCCCGAGCGGCAGGGGGCATAACGAGCAGTACTTC

D gene: TRBD2
V gene: TRBV9
clone size: few
J gene: TRBJ2-1
CDR3 protein: CASSMRGGAYNEQFF
CDR3 DNA: TGTGCCAGCAGCATGCGGGGGGGCGCCTACAATGAGCAGTTCTTC

D gene: -
V gene: TRBV5-1
clone size: many
J gene: TRBJ2-3
CDR3 protein: CASSLAGGGTDTQYF
CDR3 DNA: TGCGCCAGCAGCTTGGCCGGTGGCGGCACAGATACGCAGTATTTT

D gene: -
V gene: TRBV5-1
clone size: few
J gene: TRBJ1-1
CDR3 protein: CASSSPHGGRTEAFF
CDR3 DNA: TGCGCCAGCAGCTCGCCCCACGGAGGGCGCACTGAAGCTTTCTTT

D gene: TRBD2
V gene: TRBV5-1
clone size: -
J gene: TRBJ2-3
CDR3 protein: CASRSSGSRTDTQYF
CDR3 DNA: TGCGCCAGCAGGTCTAGCGGGAGTCGCACAGATACGCAGTATTTT

D gene: -
V gene: TRBV18
clone size: few
J gene: TRBJ1-1
CDR3 protein: CASSPRQGGLANTEAFF
CDR3 DNA: TGTGCCAGCTCACCACGGCAGGGAGGATTGGCGAACACTGAAGCTTTCTTT

D gene: -
V gene: TRBV30
clone size: -
J gene: TRBJ2-1
CDR3 protein: CATRGGPHDEQFF
CDR3 DNA: TGTGCCACAAGGGGGGGGCCTCACGATGAGCAGTTCTTC

D gene: -
V gene: TRBV6-5
clone size: -
J gene: TRBJ1-6
CDR3 protein: CASIGSLYNSPLHF
CDR3 DNA: TGTGCCAGCATTGGGAGCCTCTATAATTCACCCCTCCACTTT

D gene: TRBD2
V gene: TRBV30
clone size: few
J gene: TRBJ2-3
CDR3 protein: CAWKRGRKDTQYF
CDR3 DNA: TGTGCCTGGAAGCGGGGGCGGAAGGATACGCAGTATTTT

D gene: TRBD2
V gene: TRBV7-2
clone size: few
J gene: TRBJ2-1
CDR3 protein: CASSPPERGAPF
CDR3 DNA: TGTGCCAGCAGCCCTCCGGAGCGGGGGGCGCCCTTC

D gene: -
V gene: TRBV7-3
clone size: -
J gene: TRBJ2-3
CDR3 protein: CASSPEVLDTQYF
CDR3 DNA: TGTGCCAGCAGCCCTGAGGTGTTAGATACGCAGTATTTT

D gene: TRBD1
V gene: TRBV12-3/TRBV12-4
clone size: -
J gene: TRBJ2-7
CDR3 protein: CASSKTGDSEQYF
CDR3 DNA: TGTGCCAGCAGCAAGACAGGGGACTCCGAGCAGTACTTC

D gene: TRBD1
V gene: TRBV29-1
clone size: -
J gene: TRBJ1-1
CDR3 protein: CSAPGGETEAFF
CDR3 DNA: TGCAGCGCCCCAGGGGGGGAAACTGAAGCTTTCTTT

D gene: TRBD1
V gene: TRBV4-2
clone size: many
J gene: TRBJ2-7
CDR3 protein: CASSQVGQGGEQYF
CDR3 DNA: TGTGCCAGCAGCCAAGTGGGACAGGGGGGCGAGCAGTACTTC

D gene: TRBD1
V gene: TRBV20-1
clone size: few
J gene: TRBJ2-7
CDR3 protein: CSARGSGQFGSYEQYF
CDR3 DNA: TGCAGTGCTAGAGGCTCGGGACAGTTTGGGTCCTACGAGCAGTACTTC

D gene: -
V gene: TRBV18
clone size: many
J gene: TRBJ1-2
CDR3 protein: CASSPPPATLYGYTF
CDR3 DNA: TGTGCCAGCTCACCACCCCCAGCGACCCTCTATGGCTACACCTTC

D gene: TRBD2
V gene: TRBV3-1
clone size: few
J gene: TRBJ2-5
CDR3 protein: CASSSTSGGIETQYF
CDR3 DNA: TGTGCCAGCAGCTCAACTAGCGGGGGGATAGAGACCCAGTACTTC

D gene: -
V gene: TRBV5-8
clone size: few
J gene: TRBJ1-2
CDR3 protein: CASSLEPALDYGYTF
CDR3 DNA: TGTGCCAGCAGCTTGGAACCAGCCCTCGACTATGGCTACACCTTC

D gene: -
V gene: TRBV20-1
clone size: many
J gene: TRBJ1-1
CDR3 protein: CSSLSFTGTEAFF
CDR3 DNA: TGCAGTTCCCTGTCGTTTACGGGGACTGAAGCTTTCTTT

D gene: -
V gene: TRBV7-2
clone size: few
J gene: TRBJ1-4
CDR3 protein: CASSWRKTNEKLFF
CDR3 DNA: TGTGCCAGCAGCTGGAGGAAAACTAATGAAAAACTGTTTTTT

D gene: -
V gene: TRBV11-2
clone size: -
J gene: TRBJ2-7
CDR3 protein: CASSLVGPTEQYF
CDR3 DNA: TGTGCCAGCAGCTTAGTTGGGCCCACCGAGCAGTACTTC

D gene: TRBD1
V gene: TRBV11-2
clone size: -
J gene: TRBJ1-6
CDR3 protein: CASSLDFGTVTSPLHF
CDR3 DNA: TGTGCCAGCAGCTTAGATTTTGGGACAGTCACTTCACCCCTCCACTTT

D gene: TRBD1
V gene: TRBV4-3
clone size: many
J gene: TRBJ2-7
CDR3 protein: CASSRLLGQGSSYEQYF
CDR3 DNA: TGCGCCAGCAGCCGACTATTAGGACAGGGAAGCTCCTACGAGCAGTACTTC

D gene: -
V gene: TRBV20-1
clone size: few
J gene: TRBJ2-5
CDR3 protein: CSARLYRAQETQYF
CDR3 DNA: TGCAGTGCTAGATTATACAGGGCACAAGAGACCCAGTACTTC

D gene: -
V gene: TRBV20-1
clone size: -
J gene: TRBJ1-5
CDR3 protein: CSSQLGRDQPRHF
CDR3 DNA: TGCAGTTCCCAATTAGGCCGGGATCAGCCCCGGCATTTT

D gene: TRBD1
V gene: TRBV12-3/TRBV12-4
clone size: few
J gene: TRBJ1-1
CDR3 protein: CASQAGAGQFTEAFF
CDR3 DNA: TGTGCCAGCCAAGCGGGAGCGGGACAGTTCACTGAAGCTTTCTTT

D gene: TRBD1
V gene: TRBV28
clone size: few
J gene: TRBJ1-2
CDR3 protein: CASSSLRDRDHGYTF
CDR3 DNA: TGTGCCAGCAGTTCCCTCCGGGACAGGGACCATGGCTACACCTTC

D gene: -
V gene: TRBV5-1
clone size: many
J gene: TRBJ2-1
CDR3 protein: CASSLGSGWNEQFF
CDR3 DNA: TGCGCCAGCAGCCTGGGGTCCGGATGGAATGAGCAGTTCTTC

D gene: -
V gene: TRBV28
clone size: few
J gene: TRBJ1-2
CDR3 protein: CASSFQGGARGYGYTF
CDR3 DNA: TGTGCCAGCAGTTTCCAAGGGGGGGCTCGAGGCTATGGCTACACCTTC

D gene: -
V gene: TRBV20-1
clone size: -
J gene: TRBJ1-4
CDR3 protein: CSARDQQGGEKLFF
CDR3 DNA: TGCAGTGCTAGAGATCAGCAGGGTGGAGAAAAACTGTTTTTT

D gene: -
V gene: TRBV20-1
clone size: many
J gene: TRBJ1-2
CDR3 protein: CSADGQYHYGYTF
CDR3 DNA: TGCAGTGCCGATGGACAGTATCACTATGGCTACACCTTC

D gene: -
V gene: TRBV6-5
clone size: few
J gene: TRBJ1-1
CDR3 protein: CASSYFGQNTEAFF
CDR3 DNA: TGTGCCAGCAGTTACTTCGGACAGAACACTGAAGCTTTCTTT

D gene: TRBD2
V gene: TRBV3-1
clone size: few
J gene: TRBJ2-1
CDR3 protein: CASTLGTAGGAMRQFF
CDR3 DNA: TGTGCCAGCACCCTCGGGACGGCGGGGGGTGCAATGAGGCAGTTCTTC

D gene: -
V gene: TRBV13
clone size: -
J gene: TRBJ1-1
CDR3 protein: CASSLENMNTEAFF
CDR3 DNA: TGTGCCAGCAGCTTAGAAAACATGAACACTGAAGCTTTCTTT

D gene: -
V gene: TRBV7-2
clone size: -
J gene: TRBJ1-3
CDR3 protein: CASSSRGSPGNTIYF
CDR3 DNA: TGTGCCAGCAGCTCGAGGGGCAGCCCTGGAAACACCATATATTTT

D gene: -
V gene: TRBV9
clone size: few
J gene: TRBJ2-3
CDR3 protein: CASSVGVSTDTQYF
CDR3 DNA: TGTGCCAGCAGCGTGGGCGTCAGCACAGATACGCAGTATTTT